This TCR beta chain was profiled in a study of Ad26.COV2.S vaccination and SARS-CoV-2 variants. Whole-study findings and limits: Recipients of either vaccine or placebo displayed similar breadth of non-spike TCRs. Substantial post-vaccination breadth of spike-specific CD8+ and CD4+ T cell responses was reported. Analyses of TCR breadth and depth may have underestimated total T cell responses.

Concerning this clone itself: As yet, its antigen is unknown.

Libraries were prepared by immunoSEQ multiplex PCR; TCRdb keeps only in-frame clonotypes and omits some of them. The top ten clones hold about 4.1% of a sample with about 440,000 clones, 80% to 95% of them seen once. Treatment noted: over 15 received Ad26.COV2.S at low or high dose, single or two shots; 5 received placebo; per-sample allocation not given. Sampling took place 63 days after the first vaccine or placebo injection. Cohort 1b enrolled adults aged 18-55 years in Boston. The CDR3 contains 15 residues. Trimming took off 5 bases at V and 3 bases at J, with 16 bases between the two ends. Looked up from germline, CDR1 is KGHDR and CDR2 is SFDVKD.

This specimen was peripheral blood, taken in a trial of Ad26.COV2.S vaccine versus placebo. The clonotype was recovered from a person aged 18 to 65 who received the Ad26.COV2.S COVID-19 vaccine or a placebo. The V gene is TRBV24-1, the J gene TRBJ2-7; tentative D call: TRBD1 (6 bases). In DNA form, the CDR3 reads TGTGCCACCAGTGGTACAGGGAATCTCTTCTACGAGCAGTACTTC. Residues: CATSGTGNLFYEQYF.